Below are 14 T cell receptor beta chains sequenced from a single sample in a study of identical twins. TCRdb passed the 5' RACE reads through MiXCR, listing each CDR3 protein once. The data show hundreds of thousands of distinct CDR3 sequences, 8.6% seen once. This sample was also put to use in a study of yellow fever vaccine responses in identical twins.

The specimen sequenced was PBMCs. These receptors were collected from a young woman in good health.

This clonotype showed up just a few times. The chain combines TRBV29-1 with TRBJ2-7; the D gene could be TRBD1 or TRBD2 (5 bases each). V lost 5 bases and J lost 0, with 11 bases in between. Germline V lookup: CDR1 SQVTM, CDR2 ANQGSEA. There are 13 residues in the CDR3. The CDR3 protein is CSVQGVTSYEQYF. In DNA, the CDR3 is TGCAGCGTTCAGGGAGTTACCTCCTACGAGCAGTACTTC.

The chain combines TRBV14 with TRBJ2-7, with a possible D match to TRBD2 (5 bases). Germline V gives CDR1 SGHDN, CDR2 FVKESK. The V end lost 0 bases, the J end lost 9 bases, and 12 bases lay between the germline ends. The CDR3 contains 13 residues. The CDR3: CASSQDWLAVQYF. The CDR3 coding sequence is TGTGCCAGCAGCCAAGATTGGCTAGCCGTGCAGTACTTC.

This clonotype was observed a handful of times. The chain recombines TRBV20-1 with TRBJ2-5; D perhaps matches TRBD1 (5 bases). The V end was cut by 6 bases, the J end by 6 bases, with 14 bases between. This CDR3 comprises 12 residues. Looked up from germline, CDR1 is DFQATT and CDR2 is SNEGSKA (reference sequence). CDR3 sequence: CSATRAAKTQYF. The CDR3 DNA reads TGCAGTGCCACCAGGGCCGCAAAGACCCAGTACTTC.

This clonotype was detected only a few times. The V call is TRBV12-3 or TRBV12-4, the J call TRBJ2-5; D unresolved. This CDR3 comprises 17 residues. V gave up 6 bases and J gave up 5 bases, with 25 bases separating them. CDR3 region: CASRARTGPIGRETQYF. DNA for the CDR3: TGTGCCAGCAGAGCTAGAACTGGGCCTATAGGTCGCGAGACCCAGTACTTC.

This clonotype appeared many times. V gene TRBV2 combines with J gene TRBJ1-4, with a tentative D call TRBD1 (6 bases). The CDR3 consists of 15 residues. CDR1 SNHLY and CDR2 FYNNEI come from the germline V gene. Trimming left V 1 base short and J 6 bases short, with 12 bases between. The CDR3 region is CASSEVGRGHEKLFF. The DNA of the CDR3 is TGTGCCAGCAGTGAAGTTGGCAGGGGTCATGAAAAACTGTTTTTT.

This clonotype showed up just a few times. The chain carries TRBV27 and TRBJ1-5; possibly TRBD1 for D (6 bases). This CDR3 region has 12 residues. Germline assignment: CDR1 MNHEY and CDR2 SMNVEV (reference sequence). The V and J ends lost 5 bases and 9 bases respectively, with 11 bases between them. CDR3 protein: CASSPRGGPQHF. Here the CDR3 DNA reads TGTGCCAGCAGTCCCAGGGGAGGGCCCCAGCATTTT.

This clonotype showed up just a few times. This chain joins TRBV6-1 and TRBJ2-1; TRBD1 matches at 12 bases. Germline loops: CDR1 MNHNS, CDR2 SASEGT. This CDR3 has 15 residues. V lost 4 bases to trimming and J lost 6 bases; unmatched junction nucleotides: 4. The CDR3, as DNA: TGTGCCAGCAGTGGACCGGGACAGGGGGCCAATGAGCAGTTCTTC. Translation gives CASSGPGQGANEQFF.

This chain connects TRBV27 to TRBJ2-7, with D unresolved. Trimming shortened V by 2 bases and J by 4 bases, and 9 bases separated the two germline ends. This CDR3 comprises 13 residues. Germline CDR1 MNHEY, CDR2 SMNVEV (reference sequence). CDR3 in amino acids: CASSLRYRYEQYF. CDR3 DNA: TGTGCCAGCAGTTTACGCTACCGATACGAGCAGTACTTC.

A few counts support this clonotype. This chain connects TRBV5-6 to TRBJ2-5; tentatively, D is TRBD1 (6 bases). Germline V lookup: CDR1 SGHDT, CDR2 YYEEEE. The CDR3 totals 17 residues. Trimming removed 1 base at V and 4 bases at J, with 20 bases between. CDR3 residues: CASSLPPTGFPRETQYF. As DNA, the CDR3 is TGTGCCAGCAGCTTGCCCCCTACAGGGTTTCCTAGAGAGACCCAGTACTTC. The full variable domain, rest sourced from reference TRBV5-6 and TRBJ2-5, is DAGVTQSPTHLIKTRGQQVTLRCSPKSGHDTVSWYQQALGQGPQFIFQYYEEEERQRGNFPDRFSGHQFPNYSSELNVNALLLGDSALYLCASSLPPTGFPRETQYFGPGTRLLVL.

DNA for the CDR3: TGCGCCAGCAGTGAGTCATGGGCGGGAGCGGAGACCCAGTACTTC. As protein: CASSESWAGAETQYF. The chain recombines TRBV10-2 with TRBJ2-5; 7 bases are shared with TRBD2. The CDR3 totals 15 residues. Germline lookup yields CDR1 WSHSY and CDR2 SAAADI. V was clipped by 0 bases and J by 5 bases; unmatched bases: 6.

The rearrangement links TRBV5-1 to TRBJ2-1; 10 nucleotides match TRBD2. The trim removed 4 bases at V and 10 bases at J, leaving 11 bases unmatched. There are 15 residues in the CDR3. Germline V gene sequence: CDR1 SGHRS, CDR2 YFSETQ. The CDR3 DNA follows: TGCGCCAGCAGCCAGACAGCGGGGGGGTCATGGGAGCAGTTCTTC. Protein: CASSQTAGGSWEQFF.

Many counts were recorded for this clonotype. This chain uses TRBV4-3 with TRBJ2-1, with TRBD2 matching over 10 bases. Germline V gives CDR1 LGHNA, CDR2 YSLEER. The length of the CDR3 is 15 residues. V was pared by 3 bases and J by 6 bases, with 5 bases of the junction left unmatched. In DNA, the CDR3 is TGCGCCAGCAGCCAGGGGACTAGCGCGGTCAATGAGCAGTTCTTC. It encodes CASSQGTSAVNEQFF.

Remarks on this clonotype: An end of the junction does not agree with germline; a read error may underlie this. V usage is TRBV7-2 and J usage is TRBJ1-1; 7 bases agree with TRBD1. The CDR3 contains 14 residues. Germline assignment: CDR1 SGHTA and CDR2 FQGNSA. DNA of the CDR3: TGTGCCAGCACCTTAGGACAGGCGAACACTGAAGCTTTCTTT. It yields the protein CASTLGQANTEAFF. The full variable domain, its missing parts supplied by reference TRBV7-2 and TRBJ1-1, is GAGVSQSPSNKVTEKGKDVELRCDPISGHTALYWYRQSLGQGLEFLIYFQGNSAPDKSGLPSDRFSAERTGGSVSTLTIQRTQQEDSAVYLCASTLGQANTEAFFGQGTRLTVV.

This clonotype has a count of ten or more. This chain uses TRBV4-3 with TRBJ2-1, with D maybe TRBD2 (5 bases). Germline values: CDR1 LGHNA, CDR2 YSLEER. Trimming removed 0 bases at V and 3 bases at J, with 15 bases between. The CDR3 consists of 17 residues. The CDR3 loop is CASSQDTGSGFYNEQFF. In DNA form, the CDR3 reads TGCGCCAGCAGCCAAGATACCGGTTCGGGATTCTACAATGAGCAGTTCTTC.